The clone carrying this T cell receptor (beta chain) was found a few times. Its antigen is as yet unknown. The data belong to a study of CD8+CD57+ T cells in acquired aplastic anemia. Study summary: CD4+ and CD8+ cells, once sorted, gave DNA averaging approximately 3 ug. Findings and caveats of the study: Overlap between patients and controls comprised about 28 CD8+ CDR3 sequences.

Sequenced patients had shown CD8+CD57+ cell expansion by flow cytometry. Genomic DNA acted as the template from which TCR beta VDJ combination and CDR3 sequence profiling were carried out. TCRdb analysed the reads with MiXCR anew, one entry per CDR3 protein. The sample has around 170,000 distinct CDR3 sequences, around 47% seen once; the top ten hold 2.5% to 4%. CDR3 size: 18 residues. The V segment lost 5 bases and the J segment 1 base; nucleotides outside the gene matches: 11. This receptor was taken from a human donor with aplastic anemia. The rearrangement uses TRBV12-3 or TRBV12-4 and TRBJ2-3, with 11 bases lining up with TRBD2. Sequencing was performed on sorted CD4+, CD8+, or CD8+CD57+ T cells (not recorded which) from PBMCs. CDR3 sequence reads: CASSTGASGRWGTDTQYF. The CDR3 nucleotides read TGTGCCAGCAGTACAGGAGCTAGCGGGAGGTGGGGCACAGATACGCAGTATTTT.